This TCR beta chain was identified in a study of early T cells in non-severe SARS-CoV-2 infection. At the level of the study: Bulk RNA isolated from unsorted whole blood underwent sequencing; chains were not paired.

The table lists this clonotype with a few counts. The CDR3 is 15 residues long. V was clipped by 4 bases and J by 3 bases; unmatched bases: 6. The germline CDR1 and CDR2 sequences are MGHRA and YSYEKL. Unique molecular identifiers were added to individual cDNA molecules. TCRdb independently ran MiXCR on the 5' RACE reads; one entry per CDR3 protein. The repertoire holds about 68,000 distinct CDR3 sequences, 9.5% to 13% seen once, with 5.5% to 7% in the top ten. The V call is TRBV4-1, the J call TRBJ2-7; 10 positions match TRBD2. Material: whole blood. The sequence came from an adult who was a healthcare worker with PCR-confirmed SARS-CoV-2 infection or an uninfected control (not recorded which). This CDR3 is CASSPPGLAVYEQYF. The CDR3 nucleotides read TGCGCCAGCAGCCCGCCCGGACTAGCGGTCTACGAGCAGTACTTC.